This entry features one T cell receptor beta chain sequence. Its target is unknown. This record comes from a study of CXCR3-negative and CXCR3-positive naive CD8 T cells. The germline V gene has CDR1 SGHTA and CDR2 FQGTGA. This CDR3 comprises 13 residues. Study-level findings and limits: Comparison of naive cells showed more hydrophobic TRB CDR3s in CXCR3-positive than in CXCR3-negative naive cells.

The libraries of TRB cDNA were constructed through 5' RACE using UMI labels. Reanalyzing the 5' RACE reads, TCRdb keeps one entry per CDR3 protein, without DNA. Its table lists some 50,000 distinct CDR3 sequences. The receptor was derived from a human donor in good health. Some clones in this sample may be carry-over from other donors' samples. Material for sequencing was naive CXCR3+ CD8+ T cells from blood. This sample's subset: CD45RO-CCR7+CD27+CD95- naive CD8+ T cells expressing CXCR3 (TNR3+). The rearrangement joins TRBV7-3 to TRBJ2-7. CDR3 sequence: CASSLGLSYEQYF.